This TCR beta chain was profiled in a study of cytomegalovirus exposure and HLA in healthy donors. PCR employed 60 Vbeta and 13 Jbeta primers. This table comes from immunoSEQ multiplex PCR, and its TCRdb copy is limited to in-frame clones, with some not included. The sample consists of roughly 84,000 clones, 55% to 65% of them appearing once. Study-wide results and limits: Later analysis showed TCR association rates varying by HLA locus, highest for DRB1 and lowest for HLA-C. HLA alleles were associated with fewer than 20,000 TCR beta sequences in a later analysis at 0.05 false discovery rate. Among TCR sequences, most were rare, though some public TCRs appeared in many donors.

This clone has only a few counts. Its antigen is not known. The CDR3 spans 14 residues. Germline assignment: CDR1 ENHRY and CDR2 SYGVKD. Trimming cost V 5 bases and J 4 bases; bases outside gene matches: 5. The chain recombines TRBV10-3 with TRBJ2-1; 7 bases map to TRBD1. The receptor was derived from a woman aged 40 to 50 in good health and CMV-seropositive. The sample taken for sequencing was PBMCs. This chain's CDR3 is CAISTKGAYNEQFF. In DNA form, the CDR3 reads TGTGCCATCAGTACTAAGGGGGCTTACAATGAGCAGTTCTTC.